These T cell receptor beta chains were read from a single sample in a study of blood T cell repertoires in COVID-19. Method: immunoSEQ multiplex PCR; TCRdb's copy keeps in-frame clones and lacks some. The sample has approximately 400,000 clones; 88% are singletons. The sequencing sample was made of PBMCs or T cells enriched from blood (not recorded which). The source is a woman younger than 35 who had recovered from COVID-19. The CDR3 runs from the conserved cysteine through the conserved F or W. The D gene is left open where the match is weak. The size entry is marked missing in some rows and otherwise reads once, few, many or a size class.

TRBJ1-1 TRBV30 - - TGTGCCTGGGGGCTGGGCAGACTGAACACTGAAGCTTTCTTT CAWGLGRLNTEAFF
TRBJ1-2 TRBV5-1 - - TGCGCCAGCAGCTTGGCCGTGGGGGAGGCCTATGGCTACACCTTC CASSLAVGEAYGYTF
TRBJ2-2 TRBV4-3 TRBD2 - TGCGCCAGCAGCCAAGATCGGGCGGGGGGCTCCACCGGGGAGCTGTTTTTT CASSQDRAGGSTGELFF
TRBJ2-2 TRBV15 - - TGTGCCACCAGCAGAGATCGGGGTAGCACCGGGGAGCTGTTTTTT CATSRDRGSTGELFF
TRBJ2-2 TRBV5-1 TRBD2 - TGCGCCAGCAGCTTTTCGACTAGCGGATACACCGGGGAGCTGTTTTTT CASSFSTSGYTGELFF
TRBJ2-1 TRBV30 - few TGTGCCTGGAGTGCGCACTTGGAGCAGTTCTTC CAWSAHLEQFF
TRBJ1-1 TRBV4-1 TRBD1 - TGCGCCAGCAGCCCTACAGGGGGCGGCACTGAAGCTTTCTTT CASSPTGGGTEAFF
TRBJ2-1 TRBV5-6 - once TGTGCCAGCAGCTCTGCCGTGGCGGACAGCGTGTACAATGAGCAGTTCTTC CASSSAVADSVYNEQFF
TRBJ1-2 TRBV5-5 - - TGTGCCAGCAGCTTGTCGTCTTGGAGGGGCATTGTCTACACCTTC CASSLSSWRGIVYTF
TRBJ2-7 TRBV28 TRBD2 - TGTGCCAGCAGTTTCAGGGAGGGCGAGCAGTACTTC CASSFREGEQYF
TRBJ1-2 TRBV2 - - TGTGCCAGCAGTGAAATGGACAGCGCCTATGGCTACACCTTC CASSEMDSAYGYTF
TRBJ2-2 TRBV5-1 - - TGCGCCAGCAGGTTCTGGTATAAGGGGTCGGACGGGGAGCTGTTTTTT CASRFWYKGSDGELFF
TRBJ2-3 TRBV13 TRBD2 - TGTGCCAGCAGCTTAGGACTAGCGGGAGCTACAGATACGCAGTATTTT CASSLGLAGATDTQYF